A selection of T cell receptor beta chains follows, all from one sample in a study of cytomegalovirus exposure and HLA in healthy donors. Clones were sequenced by immunoSEQ multiplex PCR, and TCRdb holds only the in-frame ones, with some missing. The data hold 150,000 to 200,000 clones, with roughly 80% observed a single time. The sequenced material came from PBMCs. Source of these receptors: a man aged 25-40 years in good health and CMV-seropositive. The CDR3 runs from the conserved cysteine through the conserved F or W. D genes are given only for firm matches. Clone sizes are given selectively: once, few, many, or a class where the clone is expanded.

TGTGCCAGCAAAATGCGACAGACCTATGGCTACACCTTC CASKMRQTYGYTF . . TRBV7-2 13 TRBJ1-2
TGCGCCAGCAGCTTGGAAAGTAGGACAGGACGGCAGTACTTC CASSLESRTGRQYF . TRBD1 TRBV5-1 14 TRBJ2-7
TGTGCCAGCAGCGAGGCTAGCGGGGGGGCATATACGCAGTATTTT CASSEASGGAYTQYF . TRBD2 TRBV11-2 15 TRBJ2-3
TGTGCCAGCAGCCGGGGGGCCGGCAACATTCAGTACTTC CASSRGAGNIQYF . . TRBV13 13 TRBJ2-4
TGTGCCAGCAGCGCTACTAGCGGGGGGAGGGACATTCAGTACTTC CASSATSGGRDIQYF . TRBD2 TRBV9 15 TRBJ2-4
TGTGCCAGCAGCTTAGTCGACAGCTCCTATGGCTACACCTTC CASSLVDSSYGYTF . . TRBV13 14 TRBJ1-2
TGTGCCATCAGTGGGCCGACTAGCGGGGGGACCACAGATACGCAGTATTTT CAISGPTSGGTTDTQYF . TRBD2 TRBV10-3 17 TRBJ2-3
TGCGCCAGCAGTCAATCGGAAACAGGGGGGAGGGAGACCCAGTACTTC CASSQSETGGRETQYF . TRBD1 TRBV23-1 16 TRBJ2-5
TGCGCCAGCAGCCTGGGACAGTCGAACATTCAGTACTTC CASSLGQSNIQYF . TRBD1 TRBV5-1 13 TRBJ2-4
TGTGCCAGCAGCTTCAGTCGGACAGACTTTTCCTCTGGGGCCAACGTCCTGACTTTC CASSFSRTDFSSGANVLTF . . TRBV7-6 19 TRBJ2-6
TGTGCCAGCAGCTTAGCGGGTGGCAGGGCGAGCAATCAGCCCCAGCATTTT CASSLAGGRASNQPQHF . . TRBV7-6 17 TRBJ1-5
TGTGCCAGCTCACCCGGTGGGAGATTCAATAGCAATCAGCCCCAGCATTTT CASSPGGRFNSNQPQHF . . TRBV18 17 TRBJ1-5
TGCGCCAGCAGCCAACCCCCCCCCGGGGAAAATGGCTACACCTTC CASSQPPPGENGYTF once . TRBV4-1 15 TRBJ1-2
TGTGCCAGCAACCGGTACGACAATGAGCAGTTCTTC CASNRYDNEQFF . . TRBV25-1 12 TRBJ2-1
TGCGCCAGCAGCCAAGAGAACCCAGCGCTACAGGAGGGTGCCGTCACAGATACGCAGTATTTT CASSQENPALQEGAVTDTQYF . . TRBV4-3 21 TRBJ2-3
TGCGCCAGCAGCCAACCCCTCCGGGCCGTCAGGGGGAATGAGCAGTTCTTC CASSQPLRAVRGNEQFF . TRBD1 TRBV4-1 17 TRBJ2-1
TGTGCCAGTAGTATGGTCCCGGGCGGGGAAAAACTGTTTTTT CASSMVPGGEKLFF . . TRBV19 14 TRBJ1-4
TGTGCTAGCAGCTTAGATGGCGGCTCCTACGAGCAGTACTTC CASSLDGGSYEQYF . . TRBV7-7 14 TRBJ2-7
TGTGCCAGCAGTGAACAGGGTACCCTTTACGAGCAGTACTTC CASSEQGTLYEQYF . . TRBV2 14 TRBJ2-7
TGTGCCAGCAGCGTAGCGCCAGACTTCAATCAGCCCCAGCATTTT CASSVAPDFNQPQHF once . TRBV9 15 TRBJ1-5